These 14 T cell receptor beta chains were sequenced from one sample in a study of blood T cell repertoires in COVID-19. Assay used: immunoSEQ multiplex PCR; TCRdb lists only in-frame clones, some missing. The sample yields 300,000 to 450,000 clones, about 90% seen once. The sample comprised PBMCs or T cells enriched from blood (not recorded which). The receptor source for this set is a woman aged 25 to 39 who had been exposed to COVID-19.

This chain links TRBV7-3 with TRBJ1-1, with TRBD1 identical over 7 bases. Germline assignment: CDR1 SGHTA and CDR2 FQGTGA. The CDR3 consists of 13 residues. Unmatched junction bases numbered 4, after V lost 5 bases and J lost 4 bases. The CDR3 region is CASSNSGGTEAFF. The DNA of the CDR3 is TGTGCCAGCAGCAATTCAGGGGGCACTGAAGCTTTCTTT.

This chain links TRBV19 with TRBJ1-2; D remains ambiguous. This CDR3 comprises 13 residues. Looked up from germline, CDR1 is LNHDA and CDR2 is SQIVND (reference sequence). V was trimmed by 7 bases and J by 4 bases, leaving 13 bases between them. The CDR3 here is CASTALVGYGYTF. CDR3 DNA sequence: TGTGCCAGTACCGCGCTAGTTGGCTATGGCTACACCTTC.

This chain connects TRBV7-9 to TRBJ2-3, with D perhaps TRBD2 (6 bases). V was shortened by 5 bases and J by 5 bases, with 20 bases between the two germline ends. Looked up from germline, CDR1 is SEHNR and CDR2 is FQNEAQ (reference sequence). The CDR3 is made up of 16 amino acids. The CDR3, as DNA: TGTGCCAGCAGCCCGGGACTGGCGGGGATTGGAGATACGCAGTATTTT. Protein sequence: CASSPGLAGIGDTQYF. The whole variable domain, remainder taken from reference TRBV7-9 and TRBJ2-3, is DTGVSQNPRHKITKRGQNVTFRCDPISEHNRLYWYRQTLGQGPEFLTYFQNEAQLEKSRLLSDRFSAERPKGSFSTLEIQRTEQGDSAMYLCASSPGLAGIGDTQYFGPGTRLTVL.

This clone came up a few times. The chain has TRBV7-2 and TRBJ1-1; possible D gene TRBD1, 6 bases. This CDR3 is built from 15 residues. V was trimmed by 1 base and J by 1 base, leaving 10 bases between them. Germline V gives CDR1 SGHTA, CDR2 FQGNSA. CDR3 sequence reads: CASSLVGGANTEAFF. The CDR3 coding sequence is TGTGCCAGCAGCTTAGTCGGGGGGGCGAACACTGAAGCTTTCTTT.

The chain has TRBV28 and TRBJ2-7; no clear D gene. The V gene lost 5 bases and the J gene lost 2 bases, with 10 bases spanning the gap. The V gene's germline CDR1 is MDHEN and CDR2 SYDVKM. The CDR3 totals 13 residues. This chain's CDR3 is CASSIQVTYEQYF. In nucleotides, the CDR3 is TGTGCCAGCAGTATTCAGGTGACCTACGAGCAGTACTTC.

This clone appeared a single time. Sequence at one end of the junction differs from germline and may be a read error. The J gene is TRBJ1-5, the V gene TRBV9; tentatively, D is TRBD1 (6 bases). Germline assignment: CDR1 SGDLS and CDR2 YYNGEE. The CDR3 sequence is 16 residues long. CDR3 nucleotides: TGTACCAGCAGCCTCTCGGACAGTTATAGCAATCAGCCCCAGCATTTT. Encoded protein: CTSSLSDSYSNQPQHF.

In DNA, the CDR3 is TGTGCCAGCAGCCCCCCGGGACAGGGGTTTGATGGCTACACCTTC. This translates into CASSPPGQGFDGYTF. The J gene is TRBJ1-2, the V gene TRBV3-1 (or the pseudogene TRBV3-2); 10 nucleotides agree with TRBD1. Germline V gene data show CDR1 as LGHDT and CDR2 as YNNKEL (reference sequence). The CDR3 contains 15 residues. J lost 6 bases, V lost 4 bases, and 8 bases had no gene match.

V and J are TRBV3-1 (or the pseudogene TRBV3-2) and TRBJ1-5, with a weak D call TRBD1 (5 bases). The germline gives CDR1 LGHDT, CDR2 YNNKEL (reference sequence). Trimming removed 1 base at V and 0 bases at J, with 10 bases between. This CDR3 has 16 residues. CDR3 sequence (DNA): TGTGCCAGCAGCCAAGGGGGCCGGCTTAGCAATCAGCCCCAGCATTTT. Its translation is CASSQGGRLSNQPQHF.

The CDR3, as DNA: TGTGCCAGCAGCCCCGAGACTAGCGGGAGTTACAATGAGCAGTTCTTC. Translated, it gives CASSPETSGSYNEQFF. The gene calls are TRBV7-6 and TRBJ2-1; 12 bases are a match to TRBD2. The CDR3 consists of 16 residues. The J segment lost 4 bases and the V segment lost 5 bases, leaving 6 bases of the junction unmatched. The V gene's germline CDR1 is SGHVS and CDR2 FNYEAQ.

The genes are TRBV11-2 and TRBJ2-7; D is uncertain. The length of the CDR3 is 11 residues. CDR1 SGHAT and CDR2 FQNNGV come from the germline V gene. The germline V and J ends were trimmed by 5 bases and 4 bases, with 6 bases remaining between them. The CDR3 sequence: CASSEHYEQYF. CDR3 sequence (DNA): TGTGCCAGCAGCGAGCATTACGAGCAGTACTTC.

This chain connects TRBV18 to TRBJ1-1; 7 bases line up with TRBD1. The V and J ends lost 2 bases and 2 bases, in that order; junction bases with no gene match: 5. CDR1 is KGHSH, CDR2 LQKENI, per germline. This CDR3 is built from 15 residues. CDR3 DNA sequence: TGTGCCAGCTCACCAGGACAGGCCGTAAACACTGAAGCTTTCTTT. Protein product: CASSPGQAVNTEAFF.

This clone was detected a few times. V usage is TRBV5-8 and J usage is TRBJ2-7; a possible D gene is TRBD1 (5 bases). The germline V and J ends were trimmed by 4 bases and 3 bases, with 17 bases remaining between them. The V gene's germline CDR1 is SGHTS and CDR2 YDEGEE. The CDR3 covers 15 residues. CDR3 bases: TGTGCCAGCAGCCCTCGACAGAATTCCCACTACGAGCAGTACTTC. It codes for CASSPRQNSHYEQYF. Together with reference TRBV5-8 and TRBJ2-7, the CDR3 gives the full variable domain: EAGVTQSPTHLIKTRGQQATLRCSPISGHTSVYWYQQALGLGLQFLLWYDEGEERNRGNFPPRFSGRQFPNYSSELNVNALELEDSALYLCASSPRQNSHYEQYFGPGTRLTVT.

This clone was observed once. The chain recombines TRBV7-8 with TRBJ1-5, with D maybe TRBD1 (6 bases). V was pared by 1 base and J by 9 bases, with 13 bases between. Germline V gene lookup returns CDR1 SGHVS and CDR2 FQNEAQ. The CDR3 contains 14 residues. The CDR3 sequence: CASSLETGLGPQHF. The CDR3 DNA sequence: TGTGCCAGCAGCTTAGAAACAGGGTTGGGGCCCCAGCATTTT.

This chain links TRBV20-1 with TRBJ2-1, with 10 bases fitting TRBD2. V trimming: 3 bases; J trimming: 4 bases; junction bases outside the gene matches: 9. CDR1 and CDR2 from the germline V gene are DFQATT and SNEGSKA (reference sequence). The CDR3 runs to 16 residues. In DNA form, the CDR3 reads TGCAGTGCTAGTCGGGGACTAGCGTCGAATTACAATGAGCAGTTCTTC. Translating gives CSASRGLASNYNEQFF.